This T cell receptor beta chain was observed in a study of Ad26.COV2.S vaccination and SARS-CoV-2 variants. About the research overall: Donor got 5x10^10 or 1x10^11 viral particles of Ad26.COV2.S.

Germline values: CDR1 LGHDT, CDR2 YNNKEL (reference sequence). The CDR3 sequence is 18 residues long. V trimming: 0 bases; J trimming: 11 bases; junction bases outside the gene matches: 19. Regarding this clone: Its antigen is undetermined.

The treatment: roughly 19 received Ad26.COV2.S at low or high dose, single or two shots; 5 received placebo; per-sample allocation not given. Sample collection was performed on day 63 after the first vaccine or placebo injection. What was given as vaccine was an Ad26 vector encoding Wuhan-strain SARS-CoV-2 spike. Whole-study findings and limits: In TCR breadth and depth analyses, total T cell responses may have been underestimated. The breadth of spike-specific CD8+ and CD4+ T cell responses after vaccination was reportedly substantial.

Sequenced by immunoSEQ multiplex PCR; TCRdb stores in-frame clones only, minus some. The data show around 370,000 clones, approximately 85% seen once. The clonotype originates from a person aged 18-60 years who received the Ad26.COV2.S COVID-19 vaccine or a placebo. The sample in question was peripheral blood, obtained in a trial of Ad26.COV2.S vaccine versus placebo. This chain uses TRBV3-1 (or the pseudogene TRBV3-2) with TRBJ2-4; 7 nucleotides match TRBD2. The CDR3 sequence: CASSQDPRLARPRVVQYF. CDR3 in DNA: TGTGCCAGCAGCCAAGATCCCCGACTAGCTAGGCCAAGGGTGGTTCAGTACTTC.